Listed below are T cell receptor beta chains from one sample, sequenced in a study of cytomegalovirus exposure and HLA in healthy donors. The data were produced by immunoSEQ multiplex PCR, yet TCRdb's version contains in-frame clones alone and is incomplete. The data show approximately 140,000 clones, with around 74% seen just once and 6.3% held by the top ten. The sample was PBMCs. These receptors all stem from a man aged 45-65 years in good health and CMV-seropositive. CDR3s leave out the opening cysteine and the closing phenylalanine or tryptophan. The D gene is left open where the match is weak.

d_call | v_call | cdr3_aa
. | TRBV4-1 | ASSLQGGGQPQH
TRBD1 | TRBV4-1 | ASSNRQGRSDTQY
. | TRBV10-3 | AISERQFTGELF
. | TRBV15 | ATSRGETGELF
. | TRBV28 | AATRGARGETQY
TRBD1 | TRBV10-1 | ASSERTGVDETQY
. | TRBV19 | ASSPSASRVDTQY
. | TRBV5-4 | ASSLQVQETQY
TRBD2 | TRBV5-1 | ASSLLFTSGSSYEQY
TRBD1 | TRBV30 | AWSTGQGRNQPQH
TRBD1 | TRBV15 | ATSREGTGARWH
. | TRBV7-9 | ASSLMIWPRGTYNEQF
. | TRBV5-1 | ASANTRIVFGEQF
TRBD2 | TRBV6-4 | ASSPTSGRSDTQY
TRBD2 | TRBV10-3 | AIRPGLAGGEGGEQF
. | TRBV11-2 | ASSLVRGVSSYEQY
. | TRBV6-1 | ASSGLGSNQPQH
TRBD1 | TRBV27 | ASSPTDRGVYGYT
. | TRBV6-5 | ASSYSNREETQY
. | TRBV9 | ASSPRPSGEVGEQF
. | TRBV2 | AGSGESSGTEAF
. | TRBV6-1 | ASRTTASSGNTIY
. | TRBV5-5 | ASSSPDSSEQY
TRBD1 | TRBV6-6 | ASSRHTGAEAF
. | TRBV4-1 | ASSPTGLSPYEQY
TRBD2 | TRBV11-2 | ASSLVSGLTYNEQF
. | TRBV7-6 | ASSLGQGGYEQY
. | TRBV5-1 | ASRVGDVVDTQY
TRBD1 | TRBV9 | ASSATGGPRNEKLF
TRBD1 | TRBV5-1 | ASSLGQGTASGEKLF
. | TRBV4-1 | ASSQEWSSYNSPLH
TRBD1 | TRBV27 | ASSSPGQGFPIGNEQY
. | TRBV6-5 | ASSYRRRGGVDTQY
TRBD1 | TRBV5-1 | ASSLAGTGDTGELF
TRBD1 | TRBV5-1 | ASSPGQGGYGYT